This T cell receptor beta chain was sequenced for a study of human versus mouse CDR3 diversity and MHC coevolution. Repertoires were generated with immunoSEQ multiplex PCR, while TCRdb's copy carries only in-frame clones and drops some. Of roughly 81,000 clones in the sample, just over 90% were seen once. CDR3 length: 15 residues. The germline V gene has CDR1 SGHAT and CDR2 FQNNGV. Trimming took 3 bases from V and 1 from J, leaving 12 bases between them. Sequenced sample: naive CD4+ T cells from blood. Subset here: CD45RO-negative CD62L-positive naive CD4 T cells. The V gene is TRBV11-2, the J gene TRBJ1-1, with a possible D match to TRBD1 (5 bases). The sequence derives from a person aged 25 to 69 in good health. CDR3 nucleotides: TGTGCCAGCAGCTTCCCCAGCGGGGGGAACACTGAAGCTTTCTTT. Protein sequence: CASSFPSGGNTEAFF. The complete variable domain, with remaining parts taken from reference TRBV11-2 and TRBJ1-1, reads EAGVAQSPRYKIIEKRQSVAFWCNPISGHATLYWYQQILGQGPKLLIQFQNNGVVDDSQLPKDRFSAERLKGVDSTLKIQPAKLEDSAVYLCASSFPSGGNTEAFFGQGTRLTVV.